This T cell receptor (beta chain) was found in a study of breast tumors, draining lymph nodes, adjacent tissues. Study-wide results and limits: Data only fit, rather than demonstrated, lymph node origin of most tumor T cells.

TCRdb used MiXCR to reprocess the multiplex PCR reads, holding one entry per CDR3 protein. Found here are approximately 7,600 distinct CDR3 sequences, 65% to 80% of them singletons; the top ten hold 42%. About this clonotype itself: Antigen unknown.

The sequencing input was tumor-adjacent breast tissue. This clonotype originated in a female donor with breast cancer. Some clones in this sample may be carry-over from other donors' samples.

CDR3 protein: CASSPTGTGAYNEQFF. The CDR3 coding sequence is TGCGCCAGCAGCCCCACCGGGACAGGGGCCTACAATGAGCAGTTCTTC. The V gene is TRBV4-1, the J gene TRBJ2-1; TRBD1 matches 10 bases. The CDR3 has 16 residues. The V segment lost 4 bases and the J segment 2 bases; nucleotides outside the gene matches: 5. The germline V gene has CDR1 MGHRA and CDR2 YSYEKL.